These T cell receptor beta chains were read from a single sample in a study of OX40 agonist ivuxolimab in advanced cancers. Sequenced by immunoSEQ multiplex PCR; TCRdb stores in-frame clones only, minus some. Of over 60,000 clones in the sample, 84% were seen once. The sequencing here drew on CD4+ or CD8+ T cells sorted from blood, taken in a trial of the OX40 agonist ivuxolimab. These receptors originate from an adult with an advanced solid tumor such as melanoma, head and neck, liver or kidney cancer. CDR3s include the opening cysteine and the closing phenylalanine or tryptophan. Each record gives: J gene, D gene, clone size, V gene, CDR3 DNA, CDR3 protein. D genes are given only for firm matches. Part of the rows lack a size; the others show once, few, many or a class for expanded clones.

>TRBJ1-2|NA|NA|TRBV6-5
TGTGCCAGCAGTTACTCGGGGTTTGGGAGCGGCTACACCTTC
CASSYSGFGSGYTF
>TRBJ1-5|NA|NA|TRBV7-9
TGTGCCAGCAGCTTAGCGCACGGGGCACCCCGCAATCAGCCCCAGCATTTT
CASSLAHGAPRNQPQHF
>TRBJ1-2|NA|NA|TRBV28
TGTGCCAGCAGTCTTGATCGAACAACCCGGGATGGCTACACCTTC
CASSLDRTTRDGYTF
>TRBJ2-6|NA|NA|TRBV7-9
TGTGCCAGCCTCGACTGGGGGGGGCTCTTCTCTGGGGCCAACGTCCTGACTTTC
CASLDWGGLFSGANVLTF
>TRBJ1-4|NA|NA|TRBV15
TGTGCCACCAGCAGAGATCACCATAGAGGTGAAAAACTGTTTTTT
CATSRDHHRGEKLFF
>TRBJ1-3|TRBD1|NA|TRBV4-1
TGCGCCAGCACCTCGACAGGGACATTTGGAAACACCATATATTTT
CASTSTGTFGNTIYF
>TRBJ2-7|NA|NA|TRBV6-4
TGTGCCAGCGTTTCCGGGAGCTCTTACTTC
CASVSGSSYF
>TRBJ1-5|NA|NA|TRBV4-2
TGTGCCAGCAGCCAAGATCAGGCCGGCCCCCAGCATTTT
CASSQDQAGPQHF
>TRBJ2-7|NA|NA|TRBV5-5
TGTGCCAGCAGCTTGGTCGGGACGGACTCCTACGAGCAGTACTTC
CASSLVGTDSYEQYF
>TRBJ2-6|TRBD1|NA|TRBV15
TGTGCCACCAGCAGGGACAGGGGGAGAGGGGCCAACGTCCTGACTTTC
CATSRDRGRGANVLTF
>TRBJ2-3|NA|NA|TRBV7-2
TGTGCCAGCAGCTCCGGGATAGGCACAGATACGCAGTATTTT
CASSSGIGTDTQYF
>TRBJ2-2|NA|NA|TRBV21-1
TGTGCCAGCAGCAGGGGGCAGGGCGGGGAGCTGTTTTTT
CASSRGQGGELFF
>TRBJ2-5|NA|NA|TRBV4-3
TGCGCCAGCAGCCAAGATCTAACGGGCGCGGAGACCCAGTACTTC
CASSQDLTGAETQYF
>TRBJ1-3|NA|once|TRBV4-3
TGCGCCAGCAGCCAAGATGCGAGACGCCCTGGAAACACCATATATTTT
CASSQDARRPGNTIYF
>TRBJ1-3|NA|NA|TRBV4-2
TGTGCCAGCAGCCAAGAAGTAGTTGGGAACGGTAGATTAAGCTCTGGAAACACCATATATTTT
CASSQEVVGNGRLSSGNTIYF
>TRBJ2-2|TRBD1|NA|TRBV18
TGTGCCAGCTCAGCTCTAGGGGGCCCGAACACCGGGGAGCTGTTTTTT
CASSALGGPNTGELFF
>TRBJ2-7|NA|NA|TRBV7-2
TGTGCCAGCAGCGGTACATTACCCTACGAGCAGTACTTC
CASSGTLPYEQYF
>TRBJ1-1|TRBD1|NA|TRBV18
TGTGCCAGCTCACCGGGACAGGACCTTATGGGCGCTTTCTTT
CASSPGQDLMGAFF
>TRBJ2-7|TRBD1|NA|TRBV11-2
TGTGCCAGCAGCTTAGTAGGGACAGGGATAGGCGAGCAGTACTTC
CASSLVGTGIGEQYF
>TRBJ2-2|TRBD1|NA|TRBV9
TGTGCCAGCAGCGTTGCGACAGGGTGGACCGGGGAGCTGTTTTTT
CASSVATGWTGELFF
>TRBJ1-4|TRBD1|NA|TRBV2
TGTGCCAGCAGGACCTTGGACAGGGAGAGAGAAAAACTGTTTTTT
CASRTLDREREKLFF
>TRBJ2-2|NA|NA|TRBV28
TGTGCCAGTCACGAAGCGCCCGGGGAGCTGTTTTTT
CASHEAPGELFF
>TRBJ2-7|NA|NA|TRBV28
TGTGCCAGCAGTTTATCGTGGCAGCAAGGGCACGAGCAGTACTTC
CASSLSWQQGHEQYF
>TRBJ2-5|TRBD2|once|TRBV5-1
TGCGCCAGCAGCTTAATGAGCGGGGCCCCCCAAGAGACCCAGTACTTC
CASSLMSGAPQETQYF
>TRBJ2-1|NA|NA|TRBV4-3
TGCGCCAGCAGCCAAGATCCCCTTCCCGGTGAGCAGTTCTTC
CASSQDPLPGEQFF
>TRBJ1-5|NA|NA|TRBV19
TGTGCCAGTAGTACGGTGGGAGTGGACCGGTATAGCAATCAGCCCCAGCATTTT
CASSTVGVDRYSNQPQHF
>TRBJ2-1|NA|NA|TRBV7-2
TGTGCCAGCAGCACCCGATTGGGGAATGAGCAGTTCTTC
CASSTRLGNEQFF